This T cell receptor (beta chain) is drawn from a study of control samples from healthy donors and cancer patients. Measured with immunoSEQ multiplex PCR; TCRdb has only the in-frame clones, and not every one. This sample has roughly 150,000 clones, with roughly 90% found just once. This clone turned up a few times. The clonotype originates from a man aged 30 to 45 in good health. Sample: blood.

The CDR3 DNA reads TGTGCCAGCAGCATCCAGCGGGGGGGCCGGGATACGCAGTATTTT. Protein: CASSIQRGGRDTQYF. The rearrangement uses TRBV7-8 and TRBJ2-3; 10 bases line up with TRBD2. The germline CDR1 and CDR2 sequences are SGHVS and FQNEAQ. This CDR3 spans 15 amino acids. The V gene end was trimmed by 5 bases and the J gene end by 6 bases; junction bases not matched to a gene: 8.